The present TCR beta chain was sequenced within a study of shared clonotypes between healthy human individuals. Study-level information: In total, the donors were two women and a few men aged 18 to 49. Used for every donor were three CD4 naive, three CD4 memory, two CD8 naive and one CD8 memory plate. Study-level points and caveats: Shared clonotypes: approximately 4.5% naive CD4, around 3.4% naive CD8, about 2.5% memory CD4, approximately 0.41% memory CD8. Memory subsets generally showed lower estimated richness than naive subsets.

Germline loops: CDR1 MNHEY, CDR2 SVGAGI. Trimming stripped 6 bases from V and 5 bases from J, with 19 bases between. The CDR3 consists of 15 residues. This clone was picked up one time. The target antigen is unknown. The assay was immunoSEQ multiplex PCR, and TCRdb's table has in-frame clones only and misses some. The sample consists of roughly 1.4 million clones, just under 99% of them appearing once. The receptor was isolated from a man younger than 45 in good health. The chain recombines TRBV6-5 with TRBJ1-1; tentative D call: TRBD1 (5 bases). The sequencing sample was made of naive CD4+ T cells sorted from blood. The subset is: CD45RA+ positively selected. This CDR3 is CASSFDRGPKTEAFF. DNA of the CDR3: TGTGCCAGCAGCTTCGATCGGGGCCCGAAGACTGAAGCTTTCTTT.